Listed below are T cell receptor beta chains from one sample, sequenced in a study of T cell repertoires in cytomegalovirus infection. TCRdb used MiXCR to reprocess the reads, holding one entry per CDR3 protein. The table includes a few hundred thousand distinct CDR3 sequences, roughly 9.1% detected once. The sequenced sample consisted of PBMCs. These TCRs come from a human donor in good health (CMV status not recorded). Some clones in this sample may be carry-over from other donors' samples. CDR3s include the opening cysteine and the closing phenylalanine or tryptophan.

>TRBV6-2/TRBV6-3|TRBJ2-1
CASSEHNEQFF
>TRBV28|TRBJ2-5
CASSFQGVGQETQYF
>TRBV7-2|TRBJ2-7
CASSTGQALTDGQYF
>TRBV7-2|TRBJ2-7
CASSPGQGISYEQYF
>TRBV7-2|TRBJ2-7
CASSRPGSYEQYF
>TRBV7-2|TRBJ1-1
CASSSGWGSGAFF
>TRBV5-4|TRBJ2-1
CASSLSGVMSGNEQFF
>TRBV19|TRBJ2-3
CASSMRERGDTQYF
>TRBV12-3/TRBV12-4|TRBJ2-6
CAIGQETLNTGANVLTF
>TRBV5-1|TRBJ1-6
CASSSLANNSPLHF
>TRBV4-1|TRBJ2-7
CASSQGGDRVTYEQYF
>TRBV28|TRBJ1-4
CASSTSEKLFF
>TRBV7-8|TRBJ2-1
CASSLAGVDEQFF
>TRBV12-5|TRBJ2-3
CASGPGTLSTDTQYF
>TRBV19|TRBJ1-2
CASSRQRANYGYTF
>TRBV20-1|TRBJ1-4
CSARDLRQSNEKLFF
>TRBV7-2|TRBJ1-1
CASSLFQGGTEAFF
>TRBV25-1|TRBJ1-1
CASSENTEAFF
>TRBV20-1|TRBJ2-5
CSAKTLGNTFQETQYF
>TRBV7-2|TRBJ1-2
CASSEGQRYGYTF
>TRBV4-1|TRBJ2-1
CASSQDRGTGGLNEQFF
>TRBV7-2|TRBJ2-1
CASSQGPAGKYNEQFF
>TRBV7-2|TRBJ2-7
CASLSGASSYEQYF
>TRBV5-1|TRBJ1-2
CASAKRDYGYTF
>TRBV12-5|TRBJ2-4
CASGLWGAKNIQYF
>TRBV12-3/TRBV12-4|TRBJ1-6
CATRGIWSSLHF
>TRBV7-2|TRBJ1-2
CASSLQKYGYTF
>TRBV28|TRBJ1-5
CASSSPRPQHF
>TRBV7-2|TRBJ2-6
CASRRGGANVLTF
>TRBV9|TRBJ2-7
CASSVAPQVSYEQYF
>TRBV11-3|TRBJ2-3
CASRPGGGATDTQYF
>TRBV7-2|TRBJ2-7
CASSWTSGSDYEQYF
>TRBV7-2|TRBJ1-5
CASSWGAAVYQPQHF
>TRBV7-2|TRBJ1-5
CASSLGLNNQPQHF
>TRBV20-1|TRBJ2-7
CSARGRGSGSHEQYF
>TRBV10-3|TRBJ2-5
CAISESGGETQYF
>TRBV6-1|TRBJ2-7
CASSYGSRSEQYF
>TRBV7-2|TRBJ2-3
CASSAQHTSTDTQYF
>TRBV5-5|TRBJ1-5
CASSLRGAQPQHF
>TRBV7-8|TRBJ2-1
CASSPPGGGAPYNEQFF
>TRBV28|TRBJ2-7
CASSLGHEQYF
>TRBV20-1|TRBJ1-4
CSASLQGMSGKLFF
>TRBV7-2|TRBJ1-1
CASSLVSAASLYTEAFF
>TRBV7-2|TRBJ2-3
CASSSQRQATDTQYF
>TRBV5-4|TRBJ1-1
CASSYTENTEAFF
>TRBV7-2|TRBJ1-3
CASSLGASGNTIYF
>TRBV20-1|TRBJ2-1
CSAREPGMNNEQFF
>TRBV7-8|TRBJ1-1
CASSFRREEAFF
>TRBV7-9|TRBJ1-2
CASSLEVAGGGGYTF
>TRBV7-2|TRBJ2-3
CASSSLRGAIDTQYF
>TRBV7-2|TRBJ2-3
CASSLMWDTSGAPDTQYF